These 8 T cell receptor beta chains came from one sample sequenced in a study of shared clonotypes between healthy human individuals. The repertoire was sequenced with immunoSEQ multiplex PCR; TCRdb's copy has only in-frame clones and lacks some. The data contain millions of clones, about 95% of them singletons. Selected positively for CCR7 and CD45RO-negative, naive CD8 cells excluded terminally differentiated effector memory CD45RA+ cells. The sequencing input was naive CD8+ T cells sorted from blood. The receptors were gathered from a man between 18 and 35 years old in good health.

For this clone: A junction end diverges from the germline sequence, so it may reflect a read error. The gene calls are TRBV7-9 and TRBJ1-3, with D possibly being TRBD1 (6 bases). In germline, CDR1 is SEHNR, CDR2 FQNEAQ (reference sequence). The CDR3 extends over 16 amino acids. The CDR3 is CASSSDSRGSGNTTYF. DNA for the CDR3: TGTGCCAGCAGCTCAGATTCCAGGGGCTCTGGAAACACCACATATTTT.

This CDR3 is CASSQDTSTGLIAYEQYF. For the CDR3, the DNA is TGCGCCAGCAGCCAAGACACCAGCACAGGACTGATTGCCTACGAGCAGTACTTC. This chain connects TRBV4-3 to TRBJ2-7; D tentatively fits TRBD1 or TRBD2 (5 bases each). The V end lost 0 bases, the J end lost 2 bases, and 20 bases lay between the germline ends. Germline V gene data show CDR1 as LGHNA and CDR2 as YSLEER. CDR3 length equals 18 residues.

V is TRBV5-4 and J is TRBJ1-2; D may be TRBD1 (6 bases). The CDR3 covers 14 residues. Germline V gene sequence: CDR1 SGHNT, CDR2 YYREEE (reference sequence). Trimming pared 7 bases from V and 8 bases from J, leaving 21 bases between. CDR3 in amino acids: CASSRVGADLGYTF. The CDR3 bases are TGTGCCAGCTCCAGGGTGGGGGCCGATTTAGGCTACACCTTC.

The J gene is TRBJ2-7, the V gene TRBV19; 10 nucleotides match TRBD1. The trim removed 5 bases at V and 3 bases at J, leaving 4 bases unmatched. Germline loops: CDR1 LNHDA, CDR2 SQIVND (reference sequence). This CDR3 is 14 amino acids long. The CDR3 nucleotides read TGTGCCAGTAGTTCCGGACAGGGGGTCTACGAGCAGTACTTC. It yields the protein CASSSGQGVYEQYF.

The genes are TRBV5-1 and TRBJ2-7; maybe TRBD1 (6 bases). CDR1 SGHRS and CDR2 YFSETQ come from the germline V gene. The CDR3 is 15 amino acids. V was pared by 4 bases and J by 4 bases, with 18 bases between. CDR3 nucleotides: TGCGCCAGCAGCCCAAGGACAGCTGGGTTTTACGAGCAGTACTTC. Its translation: CASSPRTAGFYEQYF.

The chain uses TRBV4-1 and TRBJ1-1; the D gene is possibly TRBD1 (5 bases). The CDR3 is made up of 16 amino acids. The germline V gene encodes CDR1 MGHRA and CDR2 YSYEKL. The germline V and J ends were trimmed by 1 base and 3 bases, with 15 bases remaining between them. The CDR3 region is CASSQGGRGPDTEAFF. The CDR3 DNA reads TGCGCCAGCAGCCAAGGGGGGAGGGGCCCGGACACTGAAGCTTTCTTT.

This chain connects TRBV19 to TRBJ1-1; D gene uncertain. CDR1 and CDR2 from the germline V gene are LNHDA and SQIVND (reference sequence). This CDR3 contains 13 residues. Trimming took 2 bases from V and 4 from J, leaving 8 bases between them. CDR3 sequence reads: CASSILSSTEAFF. The CDR3, as DNA: TGTGCCAGTAGTATACTAAGCAGCACTGAAGCTTTCTTT.

The chain combines TRBV21-1 with TRBJ1-2. TRBV21-1 is given as a pseudogene. The CDR3 contains 17 residues. In nucleotides, the CDR3 is TGTGCCAGCAGCAAAGGCGCCCGTTCGGGGTCTTGGTATGGCTACACCTTC. Its translation: CASSKGARSGSWYGYTF.